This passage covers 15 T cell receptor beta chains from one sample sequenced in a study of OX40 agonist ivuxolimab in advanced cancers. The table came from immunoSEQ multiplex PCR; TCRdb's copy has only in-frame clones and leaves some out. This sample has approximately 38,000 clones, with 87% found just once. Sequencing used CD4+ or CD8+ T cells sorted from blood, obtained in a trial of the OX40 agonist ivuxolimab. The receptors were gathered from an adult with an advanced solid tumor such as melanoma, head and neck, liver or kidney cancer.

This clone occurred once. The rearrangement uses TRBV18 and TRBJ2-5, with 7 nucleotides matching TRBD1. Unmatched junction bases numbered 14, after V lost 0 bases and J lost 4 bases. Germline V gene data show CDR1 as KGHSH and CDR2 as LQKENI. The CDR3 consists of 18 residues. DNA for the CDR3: TGTGCCAGCTCACCACCGTATCTGGGCAGGGGGTCTCCAGAGACCCAGTACTTC. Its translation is CASSPPYLGRGSPETQYF.

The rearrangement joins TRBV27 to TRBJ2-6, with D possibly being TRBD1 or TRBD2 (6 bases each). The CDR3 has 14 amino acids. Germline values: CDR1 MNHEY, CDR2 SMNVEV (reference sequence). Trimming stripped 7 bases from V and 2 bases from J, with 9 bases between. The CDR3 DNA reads TGTGCCAGCAAGGGGGGTACTGGGGCCAACGTCCTGACTTTC. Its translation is CASKGGTGANVLTF.

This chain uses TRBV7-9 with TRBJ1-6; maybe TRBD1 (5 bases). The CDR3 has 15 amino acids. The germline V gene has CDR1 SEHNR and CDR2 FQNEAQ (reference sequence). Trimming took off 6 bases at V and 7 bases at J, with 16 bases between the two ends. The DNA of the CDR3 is TGTGCCAGCAGTCCCGCGGGACGGCAAAATTCACCCCTCCACTTT. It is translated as CASSPAGRQNSPLHF.

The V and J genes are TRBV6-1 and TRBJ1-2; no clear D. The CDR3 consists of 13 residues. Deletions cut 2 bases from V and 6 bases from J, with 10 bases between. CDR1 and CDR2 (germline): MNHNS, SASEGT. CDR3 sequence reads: CASSEQRADGYTF. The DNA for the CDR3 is TGTGCCAGCAGTGAACAGCGGGCGGATGGCTACACCTTC.

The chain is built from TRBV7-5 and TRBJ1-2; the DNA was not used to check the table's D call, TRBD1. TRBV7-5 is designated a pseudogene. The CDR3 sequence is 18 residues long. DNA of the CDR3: TGTGCCAGAAGCCCAATCCGGGACAACAACCGACCTAGCTATGGCTACACCTTC. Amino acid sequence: CARSPIRDNNRPSYGYTF.

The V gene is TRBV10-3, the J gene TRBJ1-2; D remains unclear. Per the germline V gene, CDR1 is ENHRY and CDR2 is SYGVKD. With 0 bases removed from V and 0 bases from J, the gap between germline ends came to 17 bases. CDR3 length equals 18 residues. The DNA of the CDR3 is TGTGCCATCAGTGAGTCGGTCTACGACGCAGGAGCTAACTATGGCTACACCTTC. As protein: CAISESVYDAGANYGYTF.

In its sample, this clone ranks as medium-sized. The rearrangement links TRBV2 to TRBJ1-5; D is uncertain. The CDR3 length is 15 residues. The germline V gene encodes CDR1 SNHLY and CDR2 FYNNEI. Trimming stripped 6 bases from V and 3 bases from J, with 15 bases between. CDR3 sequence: CASREGSFHNQPQHF. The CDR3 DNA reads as TGTGCCAGCAGGGAGGGATCGTTCCACAATCAGCCCCAGCATTTT. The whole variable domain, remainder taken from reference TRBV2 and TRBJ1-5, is EPEVTQTPSHQVTQMGQEVILRCVPISNHLYFYWYRQILGQKVEFLVSFYNNEISEKSEIFDDQFSVERPDGSNFTLKIRSTKLEDSAMYFCASREGSFHNQPQHFGDGTRLSIL.

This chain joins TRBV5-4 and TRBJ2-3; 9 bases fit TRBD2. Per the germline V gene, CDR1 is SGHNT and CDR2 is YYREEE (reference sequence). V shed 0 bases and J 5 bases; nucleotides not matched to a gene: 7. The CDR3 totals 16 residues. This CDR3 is CASSLEGGGAVDTQYF. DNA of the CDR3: TGTGCCAGCAGCTTGGAGGGCGGGGGGGCCGTAGATACGCAGTATTTT.

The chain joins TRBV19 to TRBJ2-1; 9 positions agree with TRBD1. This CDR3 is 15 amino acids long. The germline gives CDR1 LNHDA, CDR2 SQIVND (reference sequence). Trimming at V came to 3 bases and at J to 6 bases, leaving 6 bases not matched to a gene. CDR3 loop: CASSIPGTGPNEQFF. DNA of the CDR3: TGTGCCAGTAGTATCCCGGGGACAGGGCCCAATGAGCAGTTCTTC.

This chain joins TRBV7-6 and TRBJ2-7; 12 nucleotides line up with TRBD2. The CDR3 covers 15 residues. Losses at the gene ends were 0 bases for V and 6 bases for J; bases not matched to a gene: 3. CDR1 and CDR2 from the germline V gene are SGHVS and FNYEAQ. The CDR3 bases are TGTGCCAGCAGCTTAGCGTCGGGACTAGCGGGCGAGCAGTACTTC. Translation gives CASSLASGLAGEQYF.

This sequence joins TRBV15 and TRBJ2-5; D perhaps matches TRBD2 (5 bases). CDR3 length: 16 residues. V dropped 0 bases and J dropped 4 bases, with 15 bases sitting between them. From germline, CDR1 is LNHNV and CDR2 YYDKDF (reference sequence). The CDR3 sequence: CATSRDHSAGGETQYF. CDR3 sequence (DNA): TGTGCCACCAGCAGAGACCACAGTGCGGGTGGAGAGACCCAGTACTTC.

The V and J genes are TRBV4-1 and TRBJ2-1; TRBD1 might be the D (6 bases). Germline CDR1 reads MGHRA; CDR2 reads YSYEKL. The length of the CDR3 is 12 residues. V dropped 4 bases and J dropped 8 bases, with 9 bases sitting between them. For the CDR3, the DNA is TGCGCCAGCAGCCCAGGGGATCATGAGCAGTTCTTC. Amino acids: CASSPGDHEQFF.

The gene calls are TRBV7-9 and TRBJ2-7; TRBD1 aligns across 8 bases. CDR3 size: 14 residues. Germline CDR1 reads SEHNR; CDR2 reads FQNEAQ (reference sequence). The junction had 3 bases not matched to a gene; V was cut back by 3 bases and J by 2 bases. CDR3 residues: CASSFRTGPYEQYF. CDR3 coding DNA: TGTGCCAGCAGCTTTAGGACAGGGCCCTACGAGCAGTACTTC.

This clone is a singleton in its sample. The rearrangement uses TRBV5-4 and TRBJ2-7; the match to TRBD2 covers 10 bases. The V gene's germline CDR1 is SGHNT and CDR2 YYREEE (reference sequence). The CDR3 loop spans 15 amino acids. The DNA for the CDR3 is TGTGGTACTCGGCTGGCAGGGACTAGCGTTGACGAGCAGTACTTC. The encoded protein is CGTRLAGTSVDEQYF.

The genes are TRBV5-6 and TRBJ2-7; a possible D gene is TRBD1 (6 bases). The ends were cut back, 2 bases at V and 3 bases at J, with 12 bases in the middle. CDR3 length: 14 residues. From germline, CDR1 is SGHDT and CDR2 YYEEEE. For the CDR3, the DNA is TGTGCCAGCAGCTTTAGGGACAAAATCTACGAGCAGTACTTC. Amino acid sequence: CASSFRDKIYEQYF.